This TCR beta chain is drawn from a study of blood T cell repertoires in COVID-19. In the study overall: Acute-phase and convalescent COVID-19 samples originated in the United States, Italy and Spain. The cDNA or gDNA used as material had been derived from T cells, B-cell-depleted T cells, or PBMCs.

In this sample, this clone turned up once. Patients in Seattle were enrolled during active infection, then followed longitudinally. Authors' analysis steps: It was from reference gene primer amplification that nucleated cell counts were estimated. Profiled with immunoSEQ multiplex PCR; TCRdb holds only in-frame clones, not every one. V and J calls and clone size follow that table, whereas D and trimming were derived from the DNA. The table shows about 160,000 clones, with roughly 78% occurring only once. This sequence was found in a woman aged 55-70 years with COVID-19, enrolled during active disease. The material sequenced was peripheral blood.

The CDR3 DNA is TGTGCCAGCAGTTTTTCGAGCGGGAGGCCCCACGAGCAGTACTTC. It is translated as CASSFSSGRPHEQYF. The rearrangement uses TRBV27 and TRBJ2-7, with 9 bases that match TRBD2. Per the germline V gene, CDR1 is MNHEY and CDR2 is SMNVEV (reference sequence). The CDR3 spans 15 residues. Trimming took 3 bases from V and 5 from J; bases not matched to a gene: 8.